These 16 T cell receptor beta chains came from one sample sequenced in a study of cytomegalovirus exposure and HLA in healthy donors. Use of 60 Vbeta and 13 Jbeta primers characterized the PCR. This table comes from immunoSEQ multiplex PCR, and its TCRdb copy is limited to in-frame clones, with some not included. The table includes over 100,000 clones, over 80% detected once. The specimen was PBMCs. Receptor source: a man aged 40-50 years in good health and CMV-seronegative.

The rearrangement links TRBV10-3 to TRBJ2-3; D might be TRBD2 (5 bases). CDR1 is ENHRY, CDR2 SYGVKD, per germline. The CDR3 is 15 amino acids. V lost 0 bases and J 0 bases, leaving 7 bases between the germline ends. The CDR3 sequence: CAISESRASTDTQYF. The CDR3 DNA sequence: TGTGCCATCAGTGAGTCGCGGGCAAGCACAGATACGCAGTATTTT.

The gene calls are TRBV7-3 and TRBJ1-1, with D possibly matching TRBD1 (5 bases). This CDR3 comprises 15 residues. Germline CDR1 is SGHTA and CDR2 is FQGTGA. Trimming removed 2 bases from V and 5 bases from J, with 15 bases in between. CDR3 DNA sequence: TGTGCCAGCAGCTTAGACGCCGGGCGGGGGACTGAAGCTTTCTTT. As protein: CASSLDAGRGTEAFF.

The chain uses TRBV27 and TRBJ2-1; D is undetermined. This CDR3 is built from 13 residues. CDR1 is MNHEY, CDR2 SMNVEV, per germline (reference sequence). V gave up 7 bases and J gave up 4 bases, with 11 bases separating them. The CDR3 DNA is TGTGCCAGCACTTCCAACATGTACAATGAGCAGTTCTTC. Its protein is CASTSNMYNEQFF.

This chain connects TRBV9 to TRBJ1-1; the D gene is possibly TRBD1 (6 bases). This CDR3 is built from 14 residues. With 0 bases removed from V and 5 bases from J, the gap between germline ends came to 11 bases. Germline loops: CDR1 SGDLS, CDR2 YYNGEE. The CDR3 DNA sequence: TGTGCCAGCAGCGTAGTAGGGGGGGCAACTGAAGCTTTCTTT. This encodes CASSVVGGATEAFF. Full variable domain (rest looked up from reference TRBV9 and TRBJ1-1): DSGVTQTPKHLITATGQRVTLRCSPRSGDLSVYWYQQSLDQGLQFLIQYYNGEERAKGNILERFSAQQFPDLHSELNLSSLELGDSALYFCASSVVGGATEAFFGQGTRLTVV.

This clone appeared once. The rearrangement links TRBV2 to TRBJ1-1, with 9 positions matching TRBD1. The V and J ends lost 6 bases and 1 base, in that order; junction bases with no gene match: 3. CDR1 SNHLY and CDR2 FYNNEI come from the germline V gene. The CDR3 has 14 amino acids. CDR3 residues: CASRVDRGNTEAFF. The CDR3 bases are TGTGCCAGCAGGGTGGACAGGGGGAACACTGAAGCTTTCTTT.

V and J are TRBV4-2 and TRBJ2-1; 7 nucleotides align to TRBD2. The CDR3 is 17 residues long. From germline, CDR1 is LGHNA and CDR2 YNFKEQ. V was clipped by 4 bases and J by 1 base; unmatched bases: 10. The CDR3 region has the DNA TGTGCCAGCAGCCGGGGGGGGTCGGGAGCATCCTACAATGAGCAGTTCTTC. This sequence encodes CASSRGGSGASYNEQFF.

The chain couples TRBV19 to TRBJ1-5; D ambiguous. The CDR3 is 15 residues long. CDR1 and CDR2 from the germline V gene are LNHDA and SQIVND (reference sequence). V shed 8 bases and J shed 7 bases, with 21 bases lying between them. CDR3 in DNA: TGTGCCAGTCGAAGCGGGGAAGGGAATGGGCAGCCCCAGCATTTT. This sequence encodes CASRSGEGNGQPQHF.

J is TRBJ2-5 and V is TRBV2; D remains ambiguous. The CDR3 length is 15 residues. Germline CDR1 is SNHLY and CDR2 is FYNNEI. Trimming took off 2 bases at V and 1 base at J, with 11 bases between the two ends. CDR3 nucleotide sequence: TGTGCCAGCAGTGAATTGGCCTCCGTCCAAGAGACCCAGTACTTC. This codes for CASSELASVQETQYF.

The chain has TRBV18 and TRBJ2-7; the D gene is possibly TRBD1 (5 bases). V was clipped by 4 bases and J by 4 bases, with 11 bases between them. This CDR3 region has 13 residues. Germline V gives CDR1 KGHSH, CDR2 LQKENI. CDR3 in DNA: TGTGCCAGCTCACGTGAAAGGGGATACGAGCAGTACTTC. It is translated as CASSRERGYEQYF.

J is TRBJ2-3 and V is TRBV9, with TRBD2 identical over 13 bases. J gave up 4 bases and V 2 bases, and 1 base lay outside the gene matches. Germline V gives CDR1 SGDLS, CDR2 YYNGEE. The CDR3 spans 15 residues. The DNA of the CDR3 is TGTGCCAGCAGCGTCACTAGCGGGGGGGCAGATACGCAGTATTTT. Protein product: CASSVTSGGADTQYF.

This clone has a handful of counts. The chain has TRBV2 and TRBJ1-2, with D perhaps matching TRBD1 (6 bases). V was pared by 4 bases and J by 7 bases, with 13 bases between. This CDR3 spans 13 amino acids. Germline CDR1 SNHLY, CDR2 FYNNEI. CDR3 sequence (DNA): TGTGCCAGCAGTGTCGAGGGGGTGGGTGGCTACACCTTC. Amino acid sequence: CASSVEGVGGYTF.

V gene TRBV5-4 combines with J gene TRBJ1-4; D is perhaps TRBD1 (5 bases). In germline, CDR1 is SGHNT, CDR2 YYREEE (reference sequence). The CDR3 is made up of 13 amino acids. Trimming stripped 3 bases from V and 6 bases from J, with 9 bases between. The chain's CDR3 is CASSSRVDEKLFF. The CDR3 nucleotides are TGTGCCAGCAGCTCCAGGGTTGATGAAAAACTGTTTTTT.

The genes are TRBV14 and TRBJ2-7, with 11 bases fitting TRBD2. CDR1 and CDR2 from the germline V gene are SGHDN and FVKESK. The CDR3 runs 13 residues. V lost 2 bases and J lost 7; bases outside the gene matches: 1. This CDR3 is CASSQRLAGEQYF. Here the CDR3 DNA reads TGTGCCAGCAGCCAACGACTAGCGGGGGAGCAGTACTTC.

The chain has TRBV27 and TRBJ2-3; tentatively, D is TRBD2 (6 bases). The CDR3 runs to 18 residues. Deletions cut 6 bases from V and 1 base from J, with 23 bases between. Germline-derived CDR1 and CDR2 are MNHEY and SMNVEV (reference sequence). The DNA for the CDR3 is TGTGCCAGCAGCAAGGGACGCCGAGCCGGGGGAGGCACAGATACGCAGTATTTT. Translated, it gives CASSKGRRAGGGTDTQYF.

The chain recombines TRBV5-5 with TRBJ2-7; TRBD1 aligns across 7 bases. The CDR3 has 15 amino acids. The V gene's germline CDR1 is SGHKS and CDR2 YYEKEE (reference sequence). The V and J ends lost 4 bases and 3 bases, in that order; junction bases with no gene match: 10. As DNA, the CDR3 is TGTGCCAGCAGCGTGGGACAGAGCTCGGGCTACGAGCAGTACTTC. Its translation: CASSVGQSSGYEQYF.

This clone has just one count. V and J are TRBV18 and TRBJ2-7; weak D call: TRBD2 (5 bases). Trimming cost V 0 bases and J 4 bases, with 7 bases left between them. Germline V gene lookup returns CDR1 KGHSH and CDR2 LQKENI. The CDR3 length is 13 residues. The CDR3 bases are TGTGCCAGCTCACCACCGCCGGGGTACGAGCAGTACTTC. Its protein product is CASSPPPGYEQYF. Supplemented by reference TRBV18 and TRBJ2-7, the full variable domain reads NAGVMQNPRHLVRRRGQEARLRCSPMKGHSHVYWYRQLPEEGLKFMVYLQKENIIDESGMPKERFSAEFPKEGPSILRIQQVVRGDSAAYFCASSPPPGYEQYFGPGTRLTVT.